This T cell receptor beta chain was obtained from a study of CD8 T cells in ankylosing spondylitis. Notes on the study in general: Ankylosing spondylitis blood appeared to be characterized by a TCR beta motif of under 10 highly homologous variants. Disease-associated clones were CD8+ and fairly uncommon in peripheral blood.

V lost 2 bases and J 0 bases, leaving 14 bases between the germline ends. This CDR3 region has 16 residues. Germline V gene data show CDR1 as SGHRS and CDR2 as YFSETQ. This clonotype was recorded at least ten times. Its target is unknown. The TCR beta libraries were generated through quantitative 5'-RACE incorporating molecular barcodes. MiXCR was run by TCRdb on the 5' RACE reads, yielding one entry per CDR3 protein. The sample comprises 50,000 or so distinct CDR3 sequences, less than 8.5% of which are singletons, and about 8.9% rests with the top ten. This receptor was obtained from a female donor with ankylosing spondylitis or in good health (not recorded which). The sequencing input was blood, either unsorted or a sorted T cell fraction (not recorded which). The V gene is TRBV5-1, the J gene TRBJ1-1; the D is unclear. CDR3 in amino acids: CASSFAPGTMNTEAFF. DNA of the CDR3: TGCGCCAGCAGCTTCGCTCCGGGAACCATGAACACTGAAGCTTTCTTT. Looking up the rest from reference TRBV5-1 and TRBJ1-1 gives the full variable domain: KAGVTQTPRYLIKTRGQQVTLSCSPISGHRSVSWYQQTPGQGLQFLFEYFSETQRNKGNFPGRFSGRQFSNSRSEMNVSTLELGDSALYLCASSFAPGTMNTEAFFGQGTRLTVV.